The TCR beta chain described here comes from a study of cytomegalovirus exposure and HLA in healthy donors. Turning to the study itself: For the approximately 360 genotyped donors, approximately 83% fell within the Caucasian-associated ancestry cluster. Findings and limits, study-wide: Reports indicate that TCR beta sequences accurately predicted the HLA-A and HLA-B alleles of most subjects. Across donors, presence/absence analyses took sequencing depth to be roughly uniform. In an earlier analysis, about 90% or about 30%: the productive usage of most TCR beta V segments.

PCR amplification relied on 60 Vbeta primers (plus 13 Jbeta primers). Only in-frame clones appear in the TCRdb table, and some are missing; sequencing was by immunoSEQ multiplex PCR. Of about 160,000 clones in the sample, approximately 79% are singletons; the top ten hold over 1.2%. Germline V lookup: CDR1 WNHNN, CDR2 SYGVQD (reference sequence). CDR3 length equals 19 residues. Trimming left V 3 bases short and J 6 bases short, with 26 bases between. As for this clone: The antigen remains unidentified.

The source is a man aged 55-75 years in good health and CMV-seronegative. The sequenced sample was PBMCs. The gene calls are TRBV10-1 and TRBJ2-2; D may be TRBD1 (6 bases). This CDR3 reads CASSETILRLGARPGELFF. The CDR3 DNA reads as TGCGCCAGCAGTGAAACGATCTTAAGGTTGGGGGCTCGCCCCGGGGAGCTGTTTTTT.